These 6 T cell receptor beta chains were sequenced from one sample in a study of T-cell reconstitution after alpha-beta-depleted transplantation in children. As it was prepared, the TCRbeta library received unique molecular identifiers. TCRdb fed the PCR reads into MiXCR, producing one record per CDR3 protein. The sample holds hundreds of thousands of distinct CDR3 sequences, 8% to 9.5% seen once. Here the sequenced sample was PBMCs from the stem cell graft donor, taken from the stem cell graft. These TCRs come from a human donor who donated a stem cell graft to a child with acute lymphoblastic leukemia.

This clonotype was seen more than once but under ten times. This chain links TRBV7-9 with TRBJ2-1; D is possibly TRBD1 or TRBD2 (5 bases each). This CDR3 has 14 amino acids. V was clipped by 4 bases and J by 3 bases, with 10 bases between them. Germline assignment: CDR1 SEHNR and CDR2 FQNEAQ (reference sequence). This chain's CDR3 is CASSSRDHYNEQFF. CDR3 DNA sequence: TGTGCCAGCAGCTCCCGGGACCACTACAATGAGCAGTTCTTC.

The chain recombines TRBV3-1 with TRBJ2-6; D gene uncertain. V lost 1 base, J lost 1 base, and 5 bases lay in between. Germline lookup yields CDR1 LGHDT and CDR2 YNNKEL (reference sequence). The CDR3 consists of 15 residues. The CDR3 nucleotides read TGTGCCAGCAGCCAAGGGGTGTCTGGGGCCAACGTCCTGACTTTC. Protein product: CASSQGVSGANVLTF. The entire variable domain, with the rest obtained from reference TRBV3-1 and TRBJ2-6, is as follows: DTAVSQTPKYLVTQMGNDKSIKCEQNLGHDTMYWYKQDSKKFLKIMFSYNNKELIINETVPNRFSPKSPDKAHLNLHINSLELGDSAVYFCASSQGVSGANVLTFGAGSRLTVL.

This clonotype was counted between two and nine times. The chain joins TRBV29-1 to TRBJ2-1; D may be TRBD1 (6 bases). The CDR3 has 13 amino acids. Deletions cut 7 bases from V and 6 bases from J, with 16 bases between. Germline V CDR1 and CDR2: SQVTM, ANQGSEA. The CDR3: CSGCADSPNEQFF. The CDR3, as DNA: TGCAGCGGGTGTGCGGACAGCCCCAATGAGCAGTTCTTC.

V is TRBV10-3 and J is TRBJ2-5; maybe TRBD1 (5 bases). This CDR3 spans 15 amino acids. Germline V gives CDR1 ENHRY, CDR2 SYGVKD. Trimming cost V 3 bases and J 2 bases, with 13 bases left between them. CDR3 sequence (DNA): TGTGCCATCAGTGAAGGGCAGGGCGGTCAAGAGACCCAGTACTTC. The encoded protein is CAISEGQGGQETQYF.

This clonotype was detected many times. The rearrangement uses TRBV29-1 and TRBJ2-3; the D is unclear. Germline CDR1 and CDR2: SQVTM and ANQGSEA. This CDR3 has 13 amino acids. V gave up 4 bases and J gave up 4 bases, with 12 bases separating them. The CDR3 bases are TGCAGCGTTGGGGCAGAAGTGGCAGATACGCAGTATTTT. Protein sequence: CSVGAEVADTQYF.

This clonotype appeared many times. In DNA form, the CDR3 reads TGTGCCAGCAGTTCAGGACAGGGGGATTCACCCCTCCACTTT. Amino acids: CASSSGQGDSPLHF. This chain joins TRBV12-3 or TRBV12-4 and TRBJ1-6, with 10 bases identical to TRBD1. V trimming: 4 bases; J trimming: 8 bases; junction bases outside the gene matches: 2. The CDR3 is 14 amino acids.